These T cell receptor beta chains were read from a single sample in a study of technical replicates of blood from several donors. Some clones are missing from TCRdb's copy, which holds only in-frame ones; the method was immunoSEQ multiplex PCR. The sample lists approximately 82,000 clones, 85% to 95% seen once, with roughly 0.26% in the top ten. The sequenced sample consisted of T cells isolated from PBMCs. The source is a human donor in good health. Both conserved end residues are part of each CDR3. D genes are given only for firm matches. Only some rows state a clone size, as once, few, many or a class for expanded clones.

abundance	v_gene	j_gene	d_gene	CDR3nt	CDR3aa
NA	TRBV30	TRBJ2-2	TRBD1	TGTGCCTGGGAGAGGGGGGACAGGGGGCGGAACACCGGGGAGCTGTTTTTT	CAWERGDRGRNTGELFF
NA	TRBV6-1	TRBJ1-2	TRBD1	TGTGCCAGCAGTGAGCGGGACAGGGTGGGGGGCCACTATGGCTACACCTTC	CASSERDRVGGHYGYTF
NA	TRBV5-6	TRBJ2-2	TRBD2	TGTGCCAGCAGCCTTATTAGCGGGTTTTTTGGAACCGGGGAGCTGTTTTTT	CASSLISGFFGTGELFF
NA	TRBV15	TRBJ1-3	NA	TGTGCCACCTGGGGGCTAGGAGCGATCGGAAACACCATATATTTT	CATWGLGAIGNTIYF
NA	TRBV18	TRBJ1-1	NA	TGTGCCAGCTCACTGACAGGGAACACTGAAGCTTTCTTT	CASSLTGNTEAFF
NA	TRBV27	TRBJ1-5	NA	TGTGCCAGCAGGGCGGCAGGGTGGTACGCGAGCAATCAGCCCCAGCATTTT	CASRAAGWYASNQPQHF
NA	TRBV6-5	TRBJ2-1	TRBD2	TGTGCCAGCAGCCTTCTAGCGGGAGCTTACAATGAGCAGTTCTTC	CASSLLAGAYNEQFF
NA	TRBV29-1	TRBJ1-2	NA	TGCAGCGTTTCGGAGGGCTACACCTTC	CSVSEGYTF
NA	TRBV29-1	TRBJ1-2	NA	TGCAGCGTTGGTGTATCCGTTGGCTACACCTTC	CSVGVSVGYTF
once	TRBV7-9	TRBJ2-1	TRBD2	TGTGCCAGCAGCTTGGCACCACTAGCGGGATACAATGAGCAGTTCTTC	CASSLAPLAGYNEQFF
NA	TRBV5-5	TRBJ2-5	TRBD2	TGTGCCAGCAGCTGGAGGACTAGCGGGGGGGAAGAGACCCAGTACTTC	CASSWRTSGGEETQYF
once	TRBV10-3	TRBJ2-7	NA	TGTGCCATCAGTGACCAGGGGACGACGGTGAGCTCCTACGAGCAGTACTTC	CAISDQGTTVSSYEQYF
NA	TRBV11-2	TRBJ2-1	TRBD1	TGTGCCAGCAGCGACAGGGGGAATCACAATGAGCAGTTCTTC	CASSDRGNHNEQFF